This TCR beta chain appears in the sequencing data of a study of T cells in Graves' hyperthyroidism and ophthalmopathy. Patients aged 18 to 65 had newly diagnosed hyperthyroidism lasting under 2 months. The study based diagnoses on clinical symptoms, serum thyroxine and TRAb, thyroid ultrasound and orbital computed tomography. The PBMCs had their origin in more than 9.5 ml of fresh peripheral blood. Amplified TCR beta CDR3 regions came from RNA transcripts. Initially, a first-round RT-PCR of the TCR CDR3 employed the HTBI primer set. One entry per CDR3 protein, called by TCRdb with MiXCR from the multiplex PCR reads. The sample lists a few hundred thousand distinct CDR3 sequences, roughly 13% occurring once. The receptor comes from a woman aged 18-30 years with Graves' hyperthyroidism. The material sequenced was blood.

CDR3: CASSLVTSGFQETQYF. The CDR3 coding sequence is TGTGCCAGCAGCTTAGTGACTAGCGGGTTCCAAGAGACCCAGTACTTC. The V call is TRBV7-9, the J call TRBJ2-5; 10 bases map to TRBD2. The trim removed 1 base at V and 1 base at J, leaving 3 bases unmatched. Germline values: CDR1 SEHNR, CDR2 FQNEAQ (reference sequence). This CDR3 is 16 amino acids long.